Listed here is a single T cell receptor (beta chain). Its antigen is not known. Relative to the germline gene, one junction end is altered; a read error may explain this. The data originate from a study of T cell repertoires in cytomegalovirus infection. MiXCR, run by TCRdb on the reads, gives a single entry per CDR3 protein. The sample includes around 710,000 distinct CDR3 sequences, under 35% of them seen just once. This sequence was found in a human donor in good health (CMV status not recorded). Some clones in this sample may be carry-over from other donors' samples. The sequenced sample was cultured CD8+ T cells from PBMCs, obtained from culture after CMV antigen stimulation.

The CDR3 protein is CVTSGSGETQYF. DNA of the CDR3: TGTGTCACCAGCGGCTCAGGAGAGACCCAGTACTTC. The chain carries TRBV15 and TRBJ2-5; D possibly corresponds to TRBD2 (5 bases). From germline, CDR1 is LNHNV and CDR2 YYDKDF (reference sequence). The length of the CDR3 is 12 residues.